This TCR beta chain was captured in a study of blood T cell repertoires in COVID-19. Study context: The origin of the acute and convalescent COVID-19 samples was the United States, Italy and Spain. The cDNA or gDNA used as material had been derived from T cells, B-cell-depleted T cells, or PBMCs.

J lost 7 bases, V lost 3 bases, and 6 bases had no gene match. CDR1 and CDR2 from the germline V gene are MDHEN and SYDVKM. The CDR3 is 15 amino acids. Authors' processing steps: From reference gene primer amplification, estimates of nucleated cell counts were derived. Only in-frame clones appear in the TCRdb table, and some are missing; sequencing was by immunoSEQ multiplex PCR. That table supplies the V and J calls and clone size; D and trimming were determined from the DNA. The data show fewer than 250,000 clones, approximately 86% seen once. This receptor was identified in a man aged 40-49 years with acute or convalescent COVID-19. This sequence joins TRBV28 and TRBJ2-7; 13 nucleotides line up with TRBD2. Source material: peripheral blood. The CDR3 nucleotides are TGTGCCAGCAGTTTGGGACTAGCGGGAATGGGAGAGCAGTACTTC. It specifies CASSLGLAGMGEQYF.